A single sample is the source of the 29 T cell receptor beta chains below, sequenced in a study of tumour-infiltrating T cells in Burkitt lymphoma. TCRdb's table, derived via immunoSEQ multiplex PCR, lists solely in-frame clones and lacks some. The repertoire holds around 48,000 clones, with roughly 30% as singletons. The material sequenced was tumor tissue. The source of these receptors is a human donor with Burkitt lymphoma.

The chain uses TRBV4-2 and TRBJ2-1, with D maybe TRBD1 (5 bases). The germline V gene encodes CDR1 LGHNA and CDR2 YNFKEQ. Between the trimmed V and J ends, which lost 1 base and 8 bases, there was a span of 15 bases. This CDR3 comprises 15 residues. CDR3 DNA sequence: TGTGCCAGCAGCCAAGGACCCCAGGGTAGGGATGAGCAGTTCTTC. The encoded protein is CASSQGPQGRDEQFF.

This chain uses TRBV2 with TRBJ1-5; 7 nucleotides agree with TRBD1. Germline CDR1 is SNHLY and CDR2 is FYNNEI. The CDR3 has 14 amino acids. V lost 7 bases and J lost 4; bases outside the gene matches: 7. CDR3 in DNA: TGTGCCAGCATGGGGACAGACCTTAATCAGCCCCAGCATTTT. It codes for CASMGTDLNQPQHF.

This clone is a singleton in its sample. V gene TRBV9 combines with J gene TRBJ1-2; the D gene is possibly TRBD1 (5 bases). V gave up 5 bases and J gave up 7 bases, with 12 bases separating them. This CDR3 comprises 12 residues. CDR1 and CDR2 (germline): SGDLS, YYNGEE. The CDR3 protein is CASSPGGGGYTF. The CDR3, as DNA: TGTGCCAGCAGTCCCGGCGGGGGTGGCTACACCTTC.

CDR3 sequence (DNA): TGTGCCAGCAGAATGAACACTGAAGCTTTCTTT. This sequence encodes CASRMNTEAFF. J is TRBJ1-1 and V is TRBV6-6, with D uncertain. Germline-derived CDR1 and CDR2 are MNHNY and SVGAGI (reference sequence). Deletions cut 6 bases from V and 0 bases from J, with 2 bases between. The CDR3 loop spans 11 amino acids.

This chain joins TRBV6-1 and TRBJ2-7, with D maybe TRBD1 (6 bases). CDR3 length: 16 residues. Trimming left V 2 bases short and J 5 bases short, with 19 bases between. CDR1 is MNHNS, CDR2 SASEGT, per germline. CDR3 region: CASSELSWDIPHEQYF. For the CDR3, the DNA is TGTGCCAGCAGTGAACTTAGTTGGGACATCCCCCACGAGCAGTACTTC.

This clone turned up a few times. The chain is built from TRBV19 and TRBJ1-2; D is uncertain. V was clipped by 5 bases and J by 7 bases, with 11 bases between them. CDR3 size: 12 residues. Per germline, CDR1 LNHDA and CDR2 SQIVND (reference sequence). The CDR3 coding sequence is TGTGCCAGTAGTGTACAAAGTGCTGGCTACACCTTC. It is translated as CASSVQSAGYTF.

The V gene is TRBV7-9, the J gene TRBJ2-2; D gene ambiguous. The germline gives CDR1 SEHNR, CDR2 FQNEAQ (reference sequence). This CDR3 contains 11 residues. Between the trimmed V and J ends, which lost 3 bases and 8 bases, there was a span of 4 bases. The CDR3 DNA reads TGTGCCAGCAGCTTGGAAGGGGAGCTGTTTTTT. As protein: CASSLEGELFF.

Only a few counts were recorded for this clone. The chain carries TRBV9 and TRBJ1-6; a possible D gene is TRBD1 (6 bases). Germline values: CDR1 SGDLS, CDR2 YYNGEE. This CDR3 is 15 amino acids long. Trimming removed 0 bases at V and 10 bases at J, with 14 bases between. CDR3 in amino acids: CASSVVPGDGSPLHF. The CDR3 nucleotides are TGTGCCAGCAGCGTAGTGCCAGGGGATGGCTCACCCCTCCACTTT.

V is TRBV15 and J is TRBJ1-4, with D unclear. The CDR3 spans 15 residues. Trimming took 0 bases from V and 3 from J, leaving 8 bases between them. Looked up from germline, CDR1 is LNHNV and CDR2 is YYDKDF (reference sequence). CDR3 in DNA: TGTGCCACCAGCAGAGAACAGAACTCTAATGAAAAACTGTTTTTT. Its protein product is CATSREQNSNEKLFF.

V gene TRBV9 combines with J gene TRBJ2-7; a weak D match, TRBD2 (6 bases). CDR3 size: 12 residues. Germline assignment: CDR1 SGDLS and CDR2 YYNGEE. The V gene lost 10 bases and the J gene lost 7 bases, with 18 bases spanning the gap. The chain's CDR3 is CAATGGLGEQYF. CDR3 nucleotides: TGTGCCGCTACCGGGGGACTCGGGGAGCAGTACTTC.

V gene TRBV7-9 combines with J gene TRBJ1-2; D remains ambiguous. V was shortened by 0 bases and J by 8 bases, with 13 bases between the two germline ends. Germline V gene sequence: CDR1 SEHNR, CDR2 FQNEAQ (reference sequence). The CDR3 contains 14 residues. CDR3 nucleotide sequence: TGTGCCAGCAGCTTAGCCAACAAGGGAAGCGGCTACACCTTC. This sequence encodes CASSLANKGSGYTF. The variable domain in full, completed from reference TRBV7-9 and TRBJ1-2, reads DTGVSQNPRHKITKRGQNVTFRCDPISEHNRLYWYRQTLGQGPEFLTYFQNEAQLEKSRLLSDRFSAERPKGSFSTLEIQRTEQGDSAMYLCASSLANKGSGYTFGSGTRLTVV.

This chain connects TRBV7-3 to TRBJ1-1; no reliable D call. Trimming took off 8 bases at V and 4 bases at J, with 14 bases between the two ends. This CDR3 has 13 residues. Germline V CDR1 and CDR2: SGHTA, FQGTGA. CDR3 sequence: CASSSDGFTEAFF. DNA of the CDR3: TGTGCCAGCTCCTCCGACGGATTCACTGAAGCTTTCTTT.

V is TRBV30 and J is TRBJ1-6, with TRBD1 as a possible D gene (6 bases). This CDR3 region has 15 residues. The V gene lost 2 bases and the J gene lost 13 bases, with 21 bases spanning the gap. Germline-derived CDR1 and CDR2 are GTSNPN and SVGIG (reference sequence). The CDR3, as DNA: TGTGCCTGGAGTTCCGGCGATCAGGGGACCGTCCCCCTCCACTTT. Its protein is CAWSSGDQGTVPLHF.

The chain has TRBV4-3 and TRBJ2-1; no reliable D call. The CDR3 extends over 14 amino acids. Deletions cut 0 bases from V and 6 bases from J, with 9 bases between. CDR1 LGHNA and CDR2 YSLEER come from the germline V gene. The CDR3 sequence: CASSQESFSNEQFF. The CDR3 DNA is TGCGCCAGCAGCCAAGAGAGTTTCTCCAATGAGCAGTTCTTC.

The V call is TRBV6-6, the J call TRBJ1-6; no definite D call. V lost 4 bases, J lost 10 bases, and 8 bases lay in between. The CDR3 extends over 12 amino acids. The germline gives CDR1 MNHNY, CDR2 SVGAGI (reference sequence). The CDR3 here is CASSSPNSPLHF. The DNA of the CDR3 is TGTGCCAGCAGTTCCCCCAACTCACCCCTCCACTTT.

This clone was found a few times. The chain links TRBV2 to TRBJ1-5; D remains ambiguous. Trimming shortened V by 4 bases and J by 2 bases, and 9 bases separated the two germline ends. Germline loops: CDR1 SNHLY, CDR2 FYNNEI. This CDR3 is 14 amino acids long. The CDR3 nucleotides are TGTGCCAGCAGTGCTTCAACAGGCAATCAGCCCCAGCATTTT. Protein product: CASSASTGNQPQHF.

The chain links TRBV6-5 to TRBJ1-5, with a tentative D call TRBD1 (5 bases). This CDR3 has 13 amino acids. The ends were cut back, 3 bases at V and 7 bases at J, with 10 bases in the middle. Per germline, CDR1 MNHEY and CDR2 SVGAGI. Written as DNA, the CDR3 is TGTGCCAGCAGTTATGGGAGGGGCCAGCCCCAGCATTTT. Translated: CASSYGRGQPQHF.

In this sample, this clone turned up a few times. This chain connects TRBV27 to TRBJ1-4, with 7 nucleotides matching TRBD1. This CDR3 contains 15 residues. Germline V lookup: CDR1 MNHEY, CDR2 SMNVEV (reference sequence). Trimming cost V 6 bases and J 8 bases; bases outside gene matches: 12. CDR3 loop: CASSRGRDRREKLFF. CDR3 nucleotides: TGTGCCAGCAGCCGGGGGCGGGACAGACGGGAAAAACTGTTTTTT.

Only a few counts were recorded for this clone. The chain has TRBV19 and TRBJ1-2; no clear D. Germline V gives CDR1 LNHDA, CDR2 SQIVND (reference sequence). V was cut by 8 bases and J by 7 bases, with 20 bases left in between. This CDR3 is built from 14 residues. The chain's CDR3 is CASSREVRLPGYTF. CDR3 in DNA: TGTGCCAGTTCTAGGGAGGTCCGATTACCTGGCTACACCTTC. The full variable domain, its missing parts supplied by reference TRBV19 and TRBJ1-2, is DGGITQSPKYLFRKEGQNVTLSCEQNLNHDAMYWYRQDPGQGLRLIYYSQIVNDFQKGDIAEGYSVSREKKESFPLTVTSAQKNPTAFYLCASSREVRLPGYTFGSGTRLTVV.

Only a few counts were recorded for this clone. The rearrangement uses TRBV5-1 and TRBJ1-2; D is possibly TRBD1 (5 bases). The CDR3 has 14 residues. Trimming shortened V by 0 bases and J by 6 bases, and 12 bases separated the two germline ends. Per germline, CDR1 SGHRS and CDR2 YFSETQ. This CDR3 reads CASSLARQGNGYTF. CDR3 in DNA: TGCGCCAGCAGCTTGGCGCGGCAGGGCAATGGCTACACCTTC.

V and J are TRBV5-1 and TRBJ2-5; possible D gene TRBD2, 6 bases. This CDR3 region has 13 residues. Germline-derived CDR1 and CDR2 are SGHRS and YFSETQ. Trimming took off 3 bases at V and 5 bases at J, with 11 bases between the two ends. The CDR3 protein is CASSWGVGETQYF. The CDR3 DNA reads TGCGCCAGCAGCTGGGGGGTTGGGGAGACCCAGTACTTC.

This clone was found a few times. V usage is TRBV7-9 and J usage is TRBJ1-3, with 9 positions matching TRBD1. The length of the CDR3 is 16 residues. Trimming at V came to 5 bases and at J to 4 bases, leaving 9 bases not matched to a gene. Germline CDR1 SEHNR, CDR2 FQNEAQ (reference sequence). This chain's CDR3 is CASSLGGGTGGNTIYF. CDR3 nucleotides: TGTGCCAGCAGCCTCGGTGGTGGGACAGGGGGAAACACCATATATTTT.

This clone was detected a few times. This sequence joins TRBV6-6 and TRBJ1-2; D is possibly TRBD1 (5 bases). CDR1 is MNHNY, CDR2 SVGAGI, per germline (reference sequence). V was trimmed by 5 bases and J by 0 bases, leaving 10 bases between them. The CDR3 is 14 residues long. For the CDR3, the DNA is TGTGCCAGCAGTGGAGACAGATCTAACTATGGCTACACCTTC. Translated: CASSGDRSNYGYTF.

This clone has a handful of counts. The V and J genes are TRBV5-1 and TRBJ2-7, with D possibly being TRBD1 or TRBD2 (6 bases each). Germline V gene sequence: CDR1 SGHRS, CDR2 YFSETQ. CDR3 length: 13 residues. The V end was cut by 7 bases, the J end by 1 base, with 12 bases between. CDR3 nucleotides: TGCGCCAGCCGACTAGGGGGGTCCTACGAGCAGTACTTC. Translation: CASRLGGSYEQYF.

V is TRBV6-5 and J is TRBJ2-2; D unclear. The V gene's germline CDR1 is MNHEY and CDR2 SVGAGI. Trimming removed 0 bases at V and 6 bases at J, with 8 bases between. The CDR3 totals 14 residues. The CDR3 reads CASSYSGMAGELFF. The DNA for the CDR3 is TGTGCCAGCAGTTACTCGGGTATGGCCGGGGAGCTGTTTTTT.

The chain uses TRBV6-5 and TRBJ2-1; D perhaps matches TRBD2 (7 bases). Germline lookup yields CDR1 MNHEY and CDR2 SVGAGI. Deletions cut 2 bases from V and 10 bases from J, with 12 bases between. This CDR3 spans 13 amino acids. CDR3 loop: CASSYGGAGEQFF. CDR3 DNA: TGTGCCAGCAGTTACGGGGGGGCAGGGGAGCAGTTCTTC.

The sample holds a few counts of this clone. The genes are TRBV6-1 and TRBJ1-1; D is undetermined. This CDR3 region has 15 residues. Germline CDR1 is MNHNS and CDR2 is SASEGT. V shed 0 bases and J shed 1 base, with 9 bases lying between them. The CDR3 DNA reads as TGTGCCAGCAGTGAAGCGCTTCTGTGGAACACTGAAGCTTTCTTT. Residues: CASSEALLWNTEAFF.

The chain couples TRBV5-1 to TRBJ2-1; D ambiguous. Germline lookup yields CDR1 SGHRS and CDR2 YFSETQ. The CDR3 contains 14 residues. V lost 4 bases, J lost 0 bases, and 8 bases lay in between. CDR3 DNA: TGCGCCAGCAGCATTACGACCTCCTACAATGAGCAGTTCTTC. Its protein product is CASSITTSYNEQFF.

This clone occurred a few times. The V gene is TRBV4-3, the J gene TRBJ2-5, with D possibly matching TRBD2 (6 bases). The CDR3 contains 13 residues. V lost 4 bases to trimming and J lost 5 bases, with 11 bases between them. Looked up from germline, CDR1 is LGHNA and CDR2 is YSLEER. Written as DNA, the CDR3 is TGCGCCAGCAGCCTAGCGGTGGAGGAGACCCAGTACTTC. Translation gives CASSLAVEETQYF.